The clone carrying this TCR beta chain was seen repeatedly, ten times or more. Its antigen is currently unknown. A library of TCRbeta sequences, prepared with unique molecular identifiers, was generated. One entry per CDR3 protein results from TCRdb running MiXCR on the PCR reads. The sample lists about 50,000 distinct CDR3 sequences, roughly 5% occurring once. The data were obtained in a study of T-cell reconstitution after alpha-beta-depleted transplantation in children. Germline-derived CDR1 and CDR2 are DFQATT and SNEGSKA (reference sequence). CDR3 length equals 13 residues. V was clipped by 5 bases and J by 4 bases; unmatched bases: 3. Overall study results and limits: Diversity of TCRbeta at day 60 was high in some patients, arising from surviving recipient T cells and thymic progenitors. After transplant, at about two months, alpha-beta T cells were reportedly derived from several hundred expanded graft clones. T-cell counts and diversity at one year following transplant were attributed mainly to newly produced T cells.

The rearrangement uses TRBV20-1 and TRBJ1-5, with 9 bases identical to TRBD1. Sequenced material: PBMCs, mostly from graft donor cells, taken 60 days after TCRalphabeta/CD19-depleted stem cell transplant. The sequence derives from a female patient younger than 10 who had a stem cell transplant for aplastic anemia, so the T cells may come from the graft donor. CDR3 protein: CSAPGQGNQPQHF. The CDR3, as DNA: TGCAGTGCTCCGGGACAGGGAAATCAGCCCCAGCATTTT.